The sample holds a few counts of the clone carrying this T cell receptor (beta chain). Antigen unknown. On average, the one heparinised blood draw given by each donor was 90 to 150 mL. CD4+ naive, central memory, regulatory and stem cell-like memory subsets were isolated by sorting on CD45RO/CCR7/CD25/CD127/CD95/CD27. The CDR3 has 14 amino acids. CDR1 SNHLY and CDR2 FYNNEI come from the germline V gene. V lost 9 bases to trimming and J lost 6 bases; unmatched junction nucleotides: 10. The data are from a study of beta chain features in type 1 diabetes. Study results and limitations: Researchers report that Type 1 diabetes patients had moderately but significantly shorter TCRB CDR3s across all four CD4+ subsets.

The study reverse transcribed the entire isolated RNA, so it sequenced expressed TCRB transcripts. Naive, central memory and regulatory T cell samples averaged about 3.3 million immunoSEQ reads each. Here immunoSEQ multiplex PCR was the method, and the copy in TCRdb shows in-frame clones only, minus some. Seen here are under 250,000 clones, around 14% observed once, and the top ten hold around 0.019%. Input material: naive CD4+ T cells from blood. This TCR was sampled from a man in his thirties or forties with type 1 diabetes. This chain links TRBV2 with TRBJ2-2; 7 positions agree with TRBD2. The CDR3 reads CASFRGVPAGELFF. CDR3 DNA sequence: TGTGCCAGTTTTCGGGGGGTTCCGGCCGGGGAGCTGTTTTTT.